This TCR beta chain is from a study of shared clonotypes between healthy human individuals. The study drew all its donors from Caucasian adults living in Nashville, Tennessee. About this clone: The antigen is undetermined.

Sequencing was at deep level. Sequenced by immunoSEQ multiplex PCR; TCRdb stores in-frame clones only, minus some. Of about 660,000 clones listed, around 67% are singletons. General observations from the study: Genetic and exposure-history diversity was limited by the few donors. Sorted-subset samples were not fully sequenced, rarefaction indicated.

The receptor comes from a woman younger than 45 in good health. Sequenced material: memory CD4+ T cells sorted from blood. The sample's subset: CD45RA-negative fraction.

CDR3 sequence (DNA): TGTGCCAGCAGTTTCGGGACTAGCCTGTACAATGAGCAGTTCTTC. Its translation: CASSFGTSLYNEQFF. This chain connects TRBV6-5 to TRBJ2-1; the match to TRBD2 covers 9 bases. The trim removed 4 bases at V and 4 bases at J, leaving 5 bases unmatched. Germline loops: CDR1 MNHEY, CDR2 SVGAGI. CDR3 length equals 15 residues.